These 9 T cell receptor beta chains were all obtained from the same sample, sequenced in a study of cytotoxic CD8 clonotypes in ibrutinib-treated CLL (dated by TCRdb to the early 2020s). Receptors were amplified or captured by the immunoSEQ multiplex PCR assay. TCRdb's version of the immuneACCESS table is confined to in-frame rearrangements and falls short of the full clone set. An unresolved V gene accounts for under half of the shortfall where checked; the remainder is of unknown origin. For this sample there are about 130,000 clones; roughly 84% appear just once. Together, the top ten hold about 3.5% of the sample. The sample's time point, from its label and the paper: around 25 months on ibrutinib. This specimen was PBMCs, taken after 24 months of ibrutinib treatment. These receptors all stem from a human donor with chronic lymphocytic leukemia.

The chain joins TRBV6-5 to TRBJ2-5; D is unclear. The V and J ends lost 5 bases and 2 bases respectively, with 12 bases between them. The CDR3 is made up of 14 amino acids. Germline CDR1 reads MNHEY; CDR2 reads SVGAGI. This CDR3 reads CASSRRLIQETQYF. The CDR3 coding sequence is TGTGCCAGCAGTAGAAGACTTATACAAGAGACCCAGTACTTC.

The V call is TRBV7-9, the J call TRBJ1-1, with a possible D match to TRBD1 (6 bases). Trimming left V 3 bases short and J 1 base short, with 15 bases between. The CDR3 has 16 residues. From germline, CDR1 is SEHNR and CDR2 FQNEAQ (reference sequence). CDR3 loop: CASSFPPTGRNTEAFF. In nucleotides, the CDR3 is TGTGCCAGCAGCTTCCCCCCCACAGGGAGGAACACTGAAGCTTTCTTT.

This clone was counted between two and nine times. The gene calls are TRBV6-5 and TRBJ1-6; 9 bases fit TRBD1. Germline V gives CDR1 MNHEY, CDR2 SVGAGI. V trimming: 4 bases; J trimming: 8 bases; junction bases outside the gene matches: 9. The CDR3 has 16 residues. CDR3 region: CASSSRDRDFYSPLHF. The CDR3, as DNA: TGTGCCAGCAGTTCCCGGGACAGGGACTTCTATTCACCCCTCCACTTT.

CDR3 sequence: CASSFGGTKNIQYF. The CDR3 bases are TGTGCCAGCAGCTTTGGAGGGACCAAAAACATTCAGTACTTC. The chain couples TRBV11-3 to TRBJ2-4; TRBD2 might be the D (6 bases). Trimming took off 3 bases at V and 2 bases at J, with 8 bases between the two ends. Germline values: CDR1 SGHNT, CDR2 YENEEA. The CDR3 loop spans 14 amino acids.

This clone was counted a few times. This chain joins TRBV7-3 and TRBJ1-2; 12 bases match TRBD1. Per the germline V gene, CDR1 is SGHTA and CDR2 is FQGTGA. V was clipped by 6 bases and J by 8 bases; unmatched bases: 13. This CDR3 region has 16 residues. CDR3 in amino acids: CASSNRGGTGGDGYTF. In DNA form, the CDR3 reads TGTGCCAGCAGTAATCGAGGTGGGACAGGGGGCGACGGCTACACCTTC.

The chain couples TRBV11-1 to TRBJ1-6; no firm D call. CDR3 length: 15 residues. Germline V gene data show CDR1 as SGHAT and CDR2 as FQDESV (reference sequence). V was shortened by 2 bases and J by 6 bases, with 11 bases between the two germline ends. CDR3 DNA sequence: TGTGCCAGCAGCTTATATTCGGGTCTTAATTCACCCCTCCACTTT. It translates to CASSLYSGLNSPLHF.

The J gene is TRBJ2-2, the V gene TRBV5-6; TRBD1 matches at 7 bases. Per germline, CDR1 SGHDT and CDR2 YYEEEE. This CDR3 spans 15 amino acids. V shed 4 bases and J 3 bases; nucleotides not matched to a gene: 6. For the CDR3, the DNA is TGTGCCAGCAGCAATGGACAGGTTGACACCGGGGAGCTGTTTTTT. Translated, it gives CASSNGQVDTGELFF.

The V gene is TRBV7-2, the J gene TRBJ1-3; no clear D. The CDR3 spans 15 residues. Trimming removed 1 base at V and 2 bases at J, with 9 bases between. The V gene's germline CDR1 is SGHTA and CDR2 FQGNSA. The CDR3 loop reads CASSLETGAGNTIYF. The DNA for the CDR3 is TGTGCCAGCAGCTTAGAGACGGGCGCTGGAAACACCATATATTTT.

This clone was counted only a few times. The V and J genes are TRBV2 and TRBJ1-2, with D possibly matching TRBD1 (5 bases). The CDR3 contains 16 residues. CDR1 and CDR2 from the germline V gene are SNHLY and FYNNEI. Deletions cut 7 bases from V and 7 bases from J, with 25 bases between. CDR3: CASTPTPGGRVGGYTF. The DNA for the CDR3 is TGTGCCAGCACACCCACACCGGGGGGGAGAGTGGGTGGCTACACCTTC. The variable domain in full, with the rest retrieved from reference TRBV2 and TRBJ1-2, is EPEVTQTPSHQVTQMGQEVILRCVPISNHLYFYWYRQILGQKVEFLVSFYNNEISEKSEIFDDQFSVERPDGSNFTLKIRSTKLEDSAMYFCASTPTPGGRVGGYTFGSGTRLTVV.